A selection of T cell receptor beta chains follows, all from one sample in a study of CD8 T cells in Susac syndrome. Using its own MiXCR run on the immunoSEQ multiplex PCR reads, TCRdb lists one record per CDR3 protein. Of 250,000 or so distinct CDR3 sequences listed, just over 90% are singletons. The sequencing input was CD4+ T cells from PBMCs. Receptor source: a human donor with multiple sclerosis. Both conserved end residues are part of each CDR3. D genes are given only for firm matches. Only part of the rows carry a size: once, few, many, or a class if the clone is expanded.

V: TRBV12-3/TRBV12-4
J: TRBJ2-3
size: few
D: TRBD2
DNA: TGTGCCAGCAGTTCGGCGGGAGGACGCACAGATACGCAGTATTTT
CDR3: CASSSAGGRTDTQYF

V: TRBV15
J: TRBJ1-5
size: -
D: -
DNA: TGTGCCACCAGCAGAGATCTGACGGGGTTTCAGCCCCAGCATTTT
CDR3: CATSRDLTGFQPQHF

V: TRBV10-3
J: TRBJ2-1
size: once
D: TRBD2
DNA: TGTGCCATCAGTGAGTCGAAGACTAGCGGGGGCAATGAGCAGTTCTTC
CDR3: CAISESKTSGGNEQFF

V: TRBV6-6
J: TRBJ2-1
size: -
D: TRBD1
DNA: TGTGCCAGCAGTTTCGGACAGGGGAGCAATGAGCAGTTCTTC
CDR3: CASSFGQGSNEQFF

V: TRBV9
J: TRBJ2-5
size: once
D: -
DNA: TGTGCCAGCAGCAAAACAGGGTACGGAGAGACCCAGTACTTC
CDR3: CASSKTGYGETQYF

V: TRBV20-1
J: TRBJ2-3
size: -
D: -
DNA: TGCAGTGCTCCAAGGGGGGGTGGGAGCACAGATACGCAGTATTTT
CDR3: CSAPRGGGSTDTQYF

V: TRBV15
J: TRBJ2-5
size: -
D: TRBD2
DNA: TGTGCCACCAGCAGAGGTTCACTAGCGGGGGGTAGCCAAGAGACCCAGTACTTC
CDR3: CATSRGSLAGGSQETQYF

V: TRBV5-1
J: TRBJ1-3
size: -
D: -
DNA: TGCGCCAGCAGCTTCTCAGGGACTGGAAACACCATATATTTT
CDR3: CASSFSGTGNTIYF

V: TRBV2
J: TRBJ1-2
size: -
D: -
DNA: TGTGCCAGCAGTGAACCGGGGAGGCTCTATGGCTACACCTTC
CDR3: CASSEPGRLYGYTF

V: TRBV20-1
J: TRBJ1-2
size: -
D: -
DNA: TGCAGTGCTAGAGATGAGGCTAACTATGGCTACACCTTC
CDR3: CSARDEANYGYTF

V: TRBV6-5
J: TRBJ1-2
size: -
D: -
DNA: TGTGCCAGCAGTTACGGGGCGGCGGCGGGTGGGAACTATGGCTACACCTTC
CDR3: CASSYGAAAGGNYGYTF

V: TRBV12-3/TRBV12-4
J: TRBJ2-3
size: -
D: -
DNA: TGTGCCAGCAGTCTAAGGGGGGGCTCGGCGGCACGCACAGATACGCAGTATTTT
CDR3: CASSLRGGSAARTDTQYF

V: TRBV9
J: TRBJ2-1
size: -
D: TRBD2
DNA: TGTGCCAGCAGCCCACTAGCGGGAGTGTTGGGCAATGAGCAGTTCTTC
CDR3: CASSPLAGVLGNEQFF

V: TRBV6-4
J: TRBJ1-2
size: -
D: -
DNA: TGTGCCAGCAGTGAGGTGCCAGGGAGGACGGGCTACACCTTC
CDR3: CASSEVPGRTGYTF

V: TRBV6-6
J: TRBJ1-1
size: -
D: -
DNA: TGTGCCAGCAGTTACTTGGACAGAACTGAAGCTTTCTTT
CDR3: CASSYLDRTEAFF

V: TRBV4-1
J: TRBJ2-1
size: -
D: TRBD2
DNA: TGCGCCAGCAGCCAAGCTCTAGCGGGAGGGCATGAGCAGTTCTTC
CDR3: CASSQALAGGHEQFF

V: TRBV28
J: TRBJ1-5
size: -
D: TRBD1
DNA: TGTGCCAGCAGCCGACCTGGGACAGCAATAAATCAGCCCCAGCATTTT
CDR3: CASSRPGTAINQPQHF